Below, 5 T cell receptor beta chains from the same sample are listed, as sequenced in a study of T cells in Graves' hyperthyroidism and ophthalmopathy. Regions amplified from RNA transcripts were the TCR beta CDR3 regions. The primer set for the first-round RT-PCR of the TCR CDR3 was HTBI. TCRdb used MiXCR to reprocess the multiplex PCR reads, holding one entry per CDR3 protein. Among approximately 380,000 distinct CDR3 sequences listed, 15% to 20% were seen once. Sequenced: blood. These receptors were collected from a man aged 18 to 30 with Graves' ophthalmopathy.

This chain joins TRBV12-3 or TRBV12-4 and TRBJ2-7; 9 bases agree with TRBD2. The CDR3 contains 14 residues. Trimming took 6 bases from V and 3 from J; bases not matched to a gene: 6. CDR3 sequence: CASRGSGGHYEQYF. The CDR3 DNA reads as TGTGCCAGCAGAGGTAGCGGGGGACACTACGAGCAGTACTTC.

This clonotype has at least ten counts. The chain uses TRBV2 and TRBJ1-2; D possibly corresponds to TRBD1 (6 bases). Trimming cost V 3 bases and J 0 bases, with 11 bases left between them. CDR3 length equals 15 residues. CDR1 and CDR2 (germline): SNHLY, FYNNEI. DNA for the CDR3: TGTGCCAGCAGTGATTTCGGGACACCTAACTATGGCTACACCTTC. This encodes CASSDFGTPNYGYTF.

The chain is built from TRBV6-1 and TRBJ1-2; TRBD1 might be the D (5 bases). Germline lookup yields CDR1 MNHNS and CDR2 SASEGT. The CDR3 contains 14 residues. V lost 0 bases, J lost 6 bases, and 11 bases lay in between. CDR3 region: CASSEARGPHGYTF. The CDR3 DNA is TGTGCCAGCAGTGAAGCGCGGGGCCCCCATGGCTACACCTTC.

CDR3 coding DNA: TGTGCCAGCAGCCAGGGGGTAGTTAAGCCCCAGCATTTT. Translation: CASSQGVVKPQHF. This chain uses TRBV7-9 with TRBJ1-5; 7 bases are a match to TRBD1. V trimming: 5 bases; J trimming: 8 bases; junction bases outside the gene matches: 6. CDR1 and CDR2 from the germline V gene are SEHNR and FQNEAQ (reference sequence). The CDR3 is 13 amino acids.

The chain combines TRBV10-3 with TRBJ2-3, with 8 bases that match TRBD1. J gave up 3 bases and V 10 bases, and 9 bases lay outside the gene matches. Germline loops: CDR1 ENHRY, CDR2 SYGVKD. The length of the CDR3 is 14 residues. CDR3 residues: CATLEGQATDTQYF. DNA for the CDR3: TGTGCCACTCTTGAGGGACAGGCGACAGATACGCAGTATTTT.